The present entry profiles one T cell receptor beta chain with its context. This sample was taken from a study of identifying expanded T cells in peripheral blood. TCRdb's copy holds only in-frame clones and misses some; the assay was immunoSEQ multiplex PCR. The sample includes 60,000 to 65,000 clones, under 85% of them seen just once. During the collection period, no donor immune events like infections were recorded. Sequenced material: blood. This sequence originates from a person aged 18-70 years in good health.

CDR3 coding DNA: TGCGCCAGCAGCTTGGTAGACCCCACCGACGAAAAACTGTTTTTT. Translation gives CASSLVDPTDEKLFF. This rearrangement joins TRBV5-1 to TRBJ1-4; unclear D gene. CDR1 and CDR2 (germline): SGHRS, YFSETQ. Trimming cost V 0 bases and J 8 bases, with 14 bases left between them. The CDR3 runs to 15 residues.